This TCR beta chain was sequenced for a study of control samples from healthy donors and cancer patients. The protocol was immunoSEQ multiplex PCR, while the TCRdb copy is restricted to in-frame clones and leaves out a portion. The repertoire holds around 170,000 clones, with around 88% as singletons. The germline gives CDR1 LGHNA, CDR2 YNFKEQ. This CDR3 comprises 15 residues. The V gene lost 0 bases and the J gene lost 4 bases, with 12 bases spanning the gap. This receptor was obtained from a woman younger than 45 in good health. The sequenced sample was blood. The V and J genes are TRBV4-2 and TRBJ1-2; D is possibly TRBD1 (6 bases). CDR3 amino acids: CASSQDRGATYGYTF. The CDR3 DNA is TGTGCCAGCAGCCAAGATAGGGGGGCTACCTATGGCTACACCTTC.